The source of this T cell receptor (beta chain) is a study of T cell repertoires in cytomegalovirus infection. Study-wide background: HLA-B-restricted CMV epitopes that are well studied, plus recently identified HLA-C-restricted ones, were used by the study. Signatures in public TCR beta sequences pointed to both CMV infection and matching HLA type. General study points: Predominance within the ex vivo response was attributable to HLA-C-restricted CMV-specific TCR beta clonotypes.

Note on this clonotype: Its specificity is unknown.

MiXCR, run by TCRdb on the reads, gives a single entry per CDR3 protein. The table has some 940,000 distinct CDR3 sequences, roughly a third seen once. Per the germline V gene, CDR1 is MNHEY and CDR2 is SMNVEV (reference sequence). The CDR3 covers 15 residues. V lost 3 bases to trimming and J lost 0 bases, with 9 bases between them. This chain uses TRBV27 with TRBJ1-3; no clear D gene. This receptor was obtained from a human donor in good health (CMV status not recorded). Some clones in this sample may be carry-over from other donors' samples. Sequenced material: cultured CD8+ T cells from PBMCs, taken from culture after CMV antigen stimulation. The CDR3 spells CASSFYISSGNTIYF. The DNA for the CDR3 is TGTGCCAGCAGTTTCTACATCAGCTCTGGAAACACCATATATTTT.